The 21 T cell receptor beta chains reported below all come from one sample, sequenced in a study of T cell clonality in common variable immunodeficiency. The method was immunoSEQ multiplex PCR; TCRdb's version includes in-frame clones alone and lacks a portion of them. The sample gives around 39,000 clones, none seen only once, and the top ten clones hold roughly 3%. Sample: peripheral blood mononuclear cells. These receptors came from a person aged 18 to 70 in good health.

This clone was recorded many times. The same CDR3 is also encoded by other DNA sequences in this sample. CDR3 residues: CASSLEGQPQHF. CDR3 DNA (partial): TGCGCCAGCAGCTTGGAAGGGCAGCCC. This sequence joins TRBV5-1 and TRBJ1-5; D is unclear. The read halts 3 residues ahead of the CDR3 end, with the missing end drawn from the germline J gene. Germline V gene sequence: CDR1 SGHRS, CDR2 YFSETQ. The V end lost 0 bases, the J end lost 7 bases, and 5 bases lay between the germline ends. The CDR3 runs 12 residues.

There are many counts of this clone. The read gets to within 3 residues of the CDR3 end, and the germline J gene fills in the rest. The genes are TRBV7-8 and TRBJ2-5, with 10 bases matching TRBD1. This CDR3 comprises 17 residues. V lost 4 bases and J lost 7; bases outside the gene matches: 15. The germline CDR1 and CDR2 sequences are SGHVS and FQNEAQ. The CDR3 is CASSSTLDRGLVGTQYF. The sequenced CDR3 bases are TGTGCCAGCAGCTCGACCTTAGACAGGGGGCTCGTGGGGACC.

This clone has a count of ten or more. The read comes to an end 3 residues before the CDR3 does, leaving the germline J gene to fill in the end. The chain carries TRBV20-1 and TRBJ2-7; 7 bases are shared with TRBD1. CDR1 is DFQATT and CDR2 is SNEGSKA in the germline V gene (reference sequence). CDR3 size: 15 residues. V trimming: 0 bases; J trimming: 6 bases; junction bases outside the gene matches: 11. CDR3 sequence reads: CSARDLTGENFEQYF. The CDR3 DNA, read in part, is TGCAGTGCTAGAGATTTAACAGGGGAAAACTTCGAG.

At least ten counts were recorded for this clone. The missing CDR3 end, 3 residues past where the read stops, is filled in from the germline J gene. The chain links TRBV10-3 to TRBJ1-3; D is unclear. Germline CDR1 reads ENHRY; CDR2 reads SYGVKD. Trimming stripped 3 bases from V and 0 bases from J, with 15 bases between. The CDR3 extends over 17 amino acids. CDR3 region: CAISDGIGLLSGNTIYF. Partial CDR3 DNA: TGTGCCATCAGTGATGGAATAGGGTTGCTCTCTGGAAACACC.

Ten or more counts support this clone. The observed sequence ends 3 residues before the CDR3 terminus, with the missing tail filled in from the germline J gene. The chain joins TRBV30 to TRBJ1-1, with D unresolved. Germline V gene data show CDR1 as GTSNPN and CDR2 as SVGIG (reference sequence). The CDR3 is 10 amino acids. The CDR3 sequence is CAWSANKAFF. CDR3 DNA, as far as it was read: TGTGCCTGGAGCGCCAACAAG.

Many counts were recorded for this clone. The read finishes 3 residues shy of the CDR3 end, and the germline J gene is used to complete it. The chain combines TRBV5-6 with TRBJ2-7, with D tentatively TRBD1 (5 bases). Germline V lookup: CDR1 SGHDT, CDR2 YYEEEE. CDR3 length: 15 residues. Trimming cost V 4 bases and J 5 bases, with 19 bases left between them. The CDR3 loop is CASSAIQGFSHEQYF. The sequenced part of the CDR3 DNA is TGTGCCAGCAGCGCGATCCAGGGTTTTTCCCACGAG.

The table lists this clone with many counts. The CDR3 reads CSARGVPGTYEQYF. The CDR3 bases that were read are TGCAGTGCTAGAGGTGTCCCAGGGACCTACGAG. The chain uses TRBV20-1 and TRBJ2-7; the D gene is possibly TRBD1 (5 bases). The observed sequence ends 3 residues before the CDR3 terminus, with the missing tail filled in from the germline J gene. CDR1 is DFQATT, CDR2 SNEGSKA, per germline (reference sequence). V lost 1 base, J lost 2 bases, and 12 bases lay in between. The CDR3 runs 14 residues.

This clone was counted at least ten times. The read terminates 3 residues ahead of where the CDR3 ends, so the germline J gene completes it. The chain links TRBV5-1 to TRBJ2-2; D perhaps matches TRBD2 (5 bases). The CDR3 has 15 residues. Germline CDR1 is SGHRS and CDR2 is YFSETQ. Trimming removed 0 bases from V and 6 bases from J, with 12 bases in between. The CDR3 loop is CASSLDLAAAGELFF. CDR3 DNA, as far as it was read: TGCGCCAGCAGCTTGGATCTAGCTGCCGCCGGGGAG.

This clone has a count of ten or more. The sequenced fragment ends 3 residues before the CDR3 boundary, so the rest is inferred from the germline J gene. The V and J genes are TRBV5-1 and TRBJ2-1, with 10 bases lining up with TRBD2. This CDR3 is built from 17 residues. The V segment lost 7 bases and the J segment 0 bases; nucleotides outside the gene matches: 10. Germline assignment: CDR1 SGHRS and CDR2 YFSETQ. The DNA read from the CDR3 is TGCGCCAGCCAGTCCGCTAGCGGGAGACCCTCCTACAATGAG. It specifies CASQSASGRPSYNE. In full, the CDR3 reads CASQSASGRPSYNEQFF.

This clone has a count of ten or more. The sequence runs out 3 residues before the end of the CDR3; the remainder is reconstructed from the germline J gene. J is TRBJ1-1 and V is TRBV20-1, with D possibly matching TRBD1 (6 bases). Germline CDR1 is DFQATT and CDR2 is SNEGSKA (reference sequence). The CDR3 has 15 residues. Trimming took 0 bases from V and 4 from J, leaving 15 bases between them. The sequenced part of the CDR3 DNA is TGCAGTGCTAGAGATGGGGCAGGGGTCGGCACTGAA. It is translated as CSARDGAGVGTE. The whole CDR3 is CSARDGAGVGTEAFF.

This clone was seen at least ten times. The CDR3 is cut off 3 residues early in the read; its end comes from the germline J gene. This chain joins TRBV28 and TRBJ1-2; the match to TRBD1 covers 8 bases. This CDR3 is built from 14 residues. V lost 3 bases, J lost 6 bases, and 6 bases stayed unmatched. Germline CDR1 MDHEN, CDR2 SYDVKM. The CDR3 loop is CASSFTGQVNGYTF. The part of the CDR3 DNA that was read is TGTGCCAGCAGTTTCACGGGACAGGTGAATGGC.

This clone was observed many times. Here the CDR3 reads CSALGLGGTEAFF. The sequenced CDR3 bases are TGCAGTGCTTTGGGACTTGGGGGCACTGAA. V usage is TRBV20-1 and J usage is TRBJ1-1, with TRBD1 as a possible D gene (5 bases). The read stops 3 residues short of the end of the CDR3; the missing end is completed from the germline J gene. V was clipped by 5 bases and J by 4 bases, with 14 bases between them. Germline V CDR1 and CDR2: DFQATT, SNEGSKA (reference sequence). The CDR3 extends over 13 amino acids.

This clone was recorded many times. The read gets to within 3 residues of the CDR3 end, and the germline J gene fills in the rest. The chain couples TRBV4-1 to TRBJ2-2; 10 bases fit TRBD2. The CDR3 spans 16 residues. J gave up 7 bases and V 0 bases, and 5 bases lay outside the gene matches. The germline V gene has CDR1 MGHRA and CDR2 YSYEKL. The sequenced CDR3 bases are TGCGCCAGCAGCCAAGATAGGGGACTAGCGATCGGGGAG. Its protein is CASSQDRGLAIGE. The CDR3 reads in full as CASSQDRGLAIGELFF.

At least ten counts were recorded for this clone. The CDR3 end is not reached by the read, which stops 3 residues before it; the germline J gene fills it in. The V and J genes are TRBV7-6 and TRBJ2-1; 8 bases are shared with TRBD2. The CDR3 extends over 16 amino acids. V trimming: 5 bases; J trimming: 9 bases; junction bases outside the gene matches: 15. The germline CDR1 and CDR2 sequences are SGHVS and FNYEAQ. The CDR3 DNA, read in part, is TGTGCCAGCAGCCCCAGGACTAGCCGGGGTTACTCTGAG. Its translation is CASSPRTSRGYSE. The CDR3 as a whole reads CASSPRTSRGYSEQFF.

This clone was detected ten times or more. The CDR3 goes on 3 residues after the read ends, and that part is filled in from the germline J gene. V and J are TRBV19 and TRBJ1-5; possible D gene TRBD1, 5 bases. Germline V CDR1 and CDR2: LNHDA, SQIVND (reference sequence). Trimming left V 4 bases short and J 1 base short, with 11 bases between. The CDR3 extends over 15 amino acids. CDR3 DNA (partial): TGTGCCAGTAGTAGAGATGGGGGGAGCAATCAGCCC. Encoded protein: CASSRDGGSNQP. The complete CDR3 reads CASSRDGGSNQPQHF.

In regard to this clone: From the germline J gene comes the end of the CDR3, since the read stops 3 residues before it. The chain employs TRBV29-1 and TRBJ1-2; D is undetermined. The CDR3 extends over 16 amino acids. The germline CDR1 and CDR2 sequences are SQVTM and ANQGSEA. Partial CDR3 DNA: TGCAGCGTTGAAGATCGCGGACTAGCGGGAACTTACGAC. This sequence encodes CSVEDRGLAGTYD. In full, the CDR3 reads CSVEDRGLAGTYDYTF.

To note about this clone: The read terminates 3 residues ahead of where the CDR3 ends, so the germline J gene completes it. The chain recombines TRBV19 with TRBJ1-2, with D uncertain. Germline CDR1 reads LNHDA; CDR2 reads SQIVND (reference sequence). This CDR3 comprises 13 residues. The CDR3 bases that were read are TGTGCCAGTAGTATAGGCTGGACTAATGAC. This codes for CASSIGWTND. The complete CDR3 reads CASSIGWTNDYTF.

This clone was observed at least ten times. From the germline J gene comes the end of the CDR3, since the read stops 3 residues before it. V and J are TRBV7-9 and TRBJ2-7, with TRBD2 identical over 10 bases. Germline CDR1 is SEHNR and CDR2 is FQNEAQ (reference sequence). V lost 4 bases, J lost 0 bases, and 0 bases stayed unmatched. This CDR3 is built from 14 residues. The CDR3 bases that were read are TGTGCCAGCAGCTCTAGCGGGAGCTCCTACGAG. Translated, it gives CASSSSGSSYE. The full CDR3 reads CASSSSGSSYEQYF. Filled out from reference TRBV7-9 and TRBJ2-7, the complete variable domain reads DTGVSQNPRHKITKRGQNVTFRCDPISEHNRLYWYRQTLGQGPEFLTYFQNEAQLEKSRLLSDRFSAERPKGSFSTLEIQRTEQGDSAMYLCASSSSGSSYEQYFGPGTRLTVT.

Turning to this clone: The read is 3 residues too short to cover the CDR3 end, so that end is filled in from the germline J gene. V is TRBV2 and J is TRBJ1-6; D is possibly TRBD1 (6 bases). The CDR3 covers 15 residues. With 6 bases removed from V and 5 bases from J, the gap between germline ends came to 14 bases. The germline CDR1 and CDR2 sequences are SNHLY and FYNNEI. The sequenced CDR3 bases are TGTGCCAGCAGGGGAGGGGGTAGTAATAATTCACCC. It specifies CASRGGGSNNSP. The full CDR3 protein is CASRGGGSNNSPLHF.

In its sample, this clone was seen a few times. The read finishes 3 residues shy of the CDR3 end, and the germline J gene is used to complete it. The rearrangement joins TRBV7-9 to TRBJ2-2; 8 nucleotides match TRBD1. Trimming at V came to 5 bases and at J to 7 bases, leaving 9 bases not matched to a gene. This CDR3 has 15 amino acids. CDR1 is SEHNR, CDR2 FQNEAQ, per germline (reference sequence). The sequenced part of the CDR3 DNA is TGTGCCAGCAGCCCCCGACAGGGGAGGAACGGGGAG. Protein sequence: CASSPRQGRNGE. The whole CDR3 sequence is CASSPRQGRNGELFF.

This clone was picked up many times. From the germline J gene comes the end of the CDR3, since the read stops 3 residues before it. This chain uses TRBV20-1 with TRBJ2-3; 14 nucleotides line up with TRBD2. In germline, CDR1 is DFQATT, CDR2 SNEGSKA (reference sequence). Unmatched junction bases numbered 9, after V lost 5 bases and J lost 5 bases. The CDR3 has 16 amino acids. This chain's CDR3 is CSADGTSGRSQDTQYF. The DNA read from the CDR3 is TGCAGTGCTGACGGGACTAGCGGGAGAAGTCAAGATACG.